The 24 T cell receptor beta chains below come from one sample, sequenced in a study of blood T cell repertoires in COVID-19. TCRdb keeps only in-frame clones here, not all; method: immunoSEQ multiplex PCR. Seen here are 65,000 to 85,000 clones, approximately 89% observed once, and the top ten hold about 5.8%. The sequenced material came from peripheral blood. These receptors were taken from a human donor in a cohort sampled during active COVID-19.

The rearrangement uses TRBV4-1 and TRBJ1-2; 7 nucleotides line up with TRBD1. Germline V CDR1 and CDR2: MGHRA, YSYEKL. CDR3 length equals 13 residues. With 1 base clipped from V and 7 bases from J, the junction kept 3 bases outside the gene matches. CDR3 nucleotides: TGCGCCAGCAGCCAAGGACAGGGCTTTGGCTACACCTTC. It encodes CASSQGQGFGYTF.

V usage is TRBV11-2 and J usage is TRBJ2-5; D is uncertain. Between the trimmed V and J ends, which lost 5 bases and 6 bases, there was a span of 10 bases. There are 12 residues in the CDR3. Germline values: CDR1 SGHAT, CDR2 FQNNGV. The CDR3 loop reads CASSPGGQTQYF. Written as DNA, the CDR3 is TGTGCCAGCAGCCCGGGTGGTCAGACCCAGTACTTC.

The rearrangement uses TRBV4-3 and TRBJ2-5, with 9 bases identical to TRBD1. With 6 bases clipped from V and 5 bases from J, the junction kept 7 bases outside the gene matches. Germline lookup yields CDR1 LGHNA and CDR2 YSLEER. The CDR3 totals 14 residues. DNA of the CDR3: TGCGCCAGCAGTGCGACAGGGGGTTTTGAGACCCAGTACTTC. Translation gives CASSATGGFETQYF.

This clone has only one observation. This chain uses TRBV6-5 with TRBJ2-3; TRBD1 aligns across 8 bases. Germline CDR1 reads MNHEY; CDR2 reads SVGAGI. Losses at the gene ends were 6 bases for V and 3 bases for J; bases not matched to a gene: 8. The CDR3 consists of 15 residues. CDR3 bases: TGTGCCAGCAGACTGGAGGGACAGGTGACAGATACGCAGTATTTT. Protein sequence: CASRLEGQVTDTQYF.

The rearrangement joins TRBV30 to TRBJ1-4; 8 nucleotides align to TRBD1. Germline assignment: CDR1 GTSNPN and CDR2 SVGIG (reference sequence). There are 16 residues in the CDR3. V lost 2 bases to trimming and J lost 5 bases; unmatched junction nucleotides: 10. The chain's CDR3 is CAWSQKAGGQNEKLFF. The CDR3 DNA follows: TGTGCCTGGAGTCAAAAGGCAGGGGGCCAGAATGAAAAACTGTTTTTT.

The chain joins TRBV18 to TRBJ1-3; unclear D gene. CDR3 size: 17 residues. Trimming shortened V by 2 bases and J by 0 bases, and 14 bases separated the two germline ends. The germline gives CDR1 KGHSH, CDR2 LQKENI. The CDR3 spells CASSPNLGRSSGNTIYF. The CDR3 DNA is TGTGCCAGCTCACCAAACCTAGGCCGGAGCTCTGGAAACACCATATATTTT.

The chain joins TRBV10-2 to TRBJ2-7, with D unresolved. V dropped 0 bases and J dropped 2 bases, with 8 bases sitting between them. The CDR3 extends over 14 amino acids. Germline lookup yields CDR1 WSHSY and CDR2 SAAADI. This CDR3 is CASSESYRTYEQYF. CDR3 bases: TGCGCCAGCAGTGAGTCCTACAGAACCTACGAGCAGTACTTC.

This rearrangement joins TRBV25-1 to TRBJ1-2; TRBD1 is a possible D gene (5 bases). Germline loops: CDR1 MGHDK, CDR2 SYGVNS. The germline V and J ends were trimmed by 3 bases and 8 bases, with 13 bases remaining between them. This CDR3 is 13 amino acids long. The CDR3, as DNA: TGTGCCAGCAGTGACGAGGTGGGGCCCGGCTACACCTTC. This translates into CASSDEVGPGYTF.

The genes are TRBV19 and TRBJ2-3, with 14 bases identical to TRBD2. Per germline, CDR1 LNHDA and CDR2 SQIVND (reference sequence). Trimming at V came to 5 bases and at J to 4 bases, leaving 8 bases not matched to a gene. CDR3 length: 17 residues. Written as DNA, the CDR3 is TGTGCCAGTAGTGTGTCGGGACTAGCGGGGGCCGCAGATACGCAGTATTTT. This translates into CASSVSGLAGAADTQYF.

This clone was recorded only once. The chain is built from TRBV7-2 and TRBJ2-7; 14 nucleotides line up with TRBD2. Trimming took 1 base from V and 4 from J; bases not matched to a gene: 3. The CDR3 runs to 16 residues. Germline V gives CDR1 SGHTA, CDR2 FQGNSA. The CDR3 DNA reads as TGTGCCAGCAGCTTAGGAGGGACTAGCGGGGGTTACGAGCAGTACTTC. Translation gives CASSLGGTSGGYEQYF.

This clone was found once. The J gene is TRBJ2-2, the V gene TRBV6-2 or TRBV6-3; D is undetermined. The length of the CDR3 is 14 residues. V lost 3 bases and J 0 bases, leaving 5 bases between the germline ends. Germline values: CDR1 MNHEY, CDR2 SVGEGT. The CDR3 region has the DNA TGTGCCAGCAGTTATCCCGCGAACACCGGGGAGCTGTTTTTT. Translated, it gives CASSYPANTGELFF.

The J gene is TRBJ2-2, the V gene TRBV4-3; the match to TRBD2 covers 9 bases. V was clipped by 0 bases and J by 5 bases; unmatched bases: 7. CDR3 length equals 17 residues. Germline V gene data show CDR1 as LGHNA and CDR2 as YSLEER. The CDR3 coding sequence is TGCGCCAGCAGCCAAGAACTTGGCGGGGGGGATACCGGGGAGCTGTTTTTT. This sequence encodes CASSQELGGGDTGELFF.

Remarks on this clone: The sample has other DNA sequences that encode this CDR3 too. V is TRBV19 and J is TRBJ1-1; 10 bases agree with TRBD1. Germline trimming cut 6 bases from V and 5 bases from J; bases unmatched to any gene: 6. CDR3 length: 14 residues. Germline CDR1 is LNHDA and CDR2 is SQIVND (reference sequence). The CDR3 protein is CASSPGQGSTEAFF. DNA of the CDR3: TGTGCCAGTAGCCCGGGACAGGGGAGTACTGAAGCTTTCTTT. The full variable domain, with the rest looked up from reference TRBV19 and TRBJ1-1, is DGGITQSPKYLFRKEGQNVTLSCEQNLNHDAMYWYRQDPGQGLRLIYYSQIVNDFQKGDIAEGYSVSREKKESFPLTVTSAQKNPTAFYLCASSPGQGSTEAFFGQGTRLTVV.

This clone was counted a single time. The chain couples TRBV5-1 to TRBJ2-1; no clear D. Trimming removed 1 base at V and 3 bases at J, with 8 bases between. The CDR3 consists of 14 residues. Looked up from germline, CDR1 is SGHRS and CDR2 is YFSETQ. The CDR3 region is CASSLRGYYNEQFF. CDR3 coding DNA: TGCGCCAGCAGCTTGCGCGGATACTACAATGAGCAGTTCTTC.

In this sample, this clone turned up once. The J gene is TRBJ1-4, the V gene TRBV19; 10 nucleotides match TRBD1. The V gene's germline CDR1 is LNHDA and CDR2 SQIVND (reference sequence). The J segment lost 7 bases and the V segment lost 5 bases, leaving 7 bases of the junction unmatched. The CDR3 has 15 residues. CDR3 sequence reads: CASSLPTGGVEKLFF. CDR3 DNA: TGTGCCAGTAGTCTCCCGACAGGGGGCGTTGAAAAACTGTTTTTT. The variable domain in full, with the rest retrieved from reference TRBV19 and TRBJ1-4, is DGGITQSPKYLFRKEGQNVTLSCEQNLNHDAMYWYRQDPGQGLRLIYYSQIVNDFQKGDIAEGYSVSREKKESFPLTVTSAQKNPTAFYLCASSLPTGGVEKLFFGSGTQLSVL.

The gene calls are TRBV7-8 and TRBJ1-1, with D possibly matching TRBD1 (5 bases). In germline, CDR1 is SGHVS, CDR2 FQNEAQ. The V end lost 1 base, the J end lost 3 bases, and 9 bases lay between the germline ends. The length of the CDR3 is 14 residues. The CDR3 loop is CASSLGRAHTEAFF. CDR3 nucleotides: TGTGCCAGCAGCTTAGGCAGGGCTCACACTGAAGCTTTCTTT.

This clone was counted between two and nine times. This chain links TRBV7-8 with TRBJ2-7; D is possibly TRBD1 (6 bases). The CDR3 runs 15 residues. Germline loops: CDR1 SGHVS, CDR2 FQNEAQ. Trimming took 0 bases from V and 0 from J, leaving 9 bases between them. CDR3: CASSLAQGLSYEQYF. CDR3 bases: TGTGCCAGCAGCTTAGCACAGGGCCTCTCCTACGAGCAGTACTTC.

The rearrangement uses TRBV15 and TRBJ2-7; TRBD1 agrees at 8 bases. Germline lookup yields CDR1 LNHNV and CDR2 YYDKDF (reference sequence). With V trimmed by 0 bases and J by 4 bases, 8 bases remained unmatched. The CDR3 contains 16 residues. The CDR3 region is CATSRDQGQGWYEQYF. The CDR3 nucleotides are TGTGCCACCAGCAGAGACCAAGGACAGGGTTGGTACGAGCAGTACTTC.

The chain links TRBV5-8 to TRBJ1-1; D remains ambiguous. Between the trimmed V and J ends, which lost 0 bases and 1 base, there was a span of 4 bases. Per the germline V gene, CDR1 is SGHTS and CDR2 is YDEGEE. CDR3 length: 13 residues. The CDR3 region is CASSLDRNTEAFF. DNA for the CDR3: TGTGCCAGCAGCTTGGACAGGAACACTGAAGCTTTCTTT.

The chain carries TRBV5-6 and TRBJ2-1; TRBD1 is a possible D gene (7 bases). With 0 bases removed from V and 8 bases from J, the gap between germline ends came to 12 bases. This CDR3 has 14 amino acids. Germline assignment: CDR1 SGHDT and CDR2 YYEEEE. CDR3 nucleotides: TGTGCCAGCAGCTTGGGGCAGGGGGGCCATGAGCAGTTCTTC. Translating it yields CASSLGQGGHEQFF.

V usage is TRBV5-4 and J usage is TRBJ1-3, with TRBD1 as a possible D gene (5 bases). The CDR3 consists of 15 residues. From germline, CDR1 is SGHNT and CDR2 YYREEE (reference sequence). Trimming removed 6 bases from V and 0 bases from J, with 13 bases in between. CDR3 residues: CASTPGEGSGNTIYF. Written as DNA, the CDR3 is TGTGCCAGCACCCCGGGGGAGGGCTCTGGAAACACCATATATTTT.

The sample holds a few counts of this clone. The chain uses TRBV30 and TRBJ1-5; TRBD1 agrees at 8 bases. Germline V lookup: CDR1 GTSNPN, CDR2 SVGIG (reference sequence). This CDR3 comprises 16 residues. The V segment lost 3 bases and the J segment 0 bases; nucleotides outside the gene matches: 7. The CDR3 region has the DNA TGTGCCTGGAGGGCTCCAGGGGGCTTTAGCAATCAGCCCCAGCATTTT. Translation: CAWRAPGGFSNQPQHF.

The rearrangement links TRBV18 to TRBJ2-7; a weak D match, TRBD1 (5 bases). This CDR3 region has 19 residues. V lost 3 bases to trimming and J lost 3 bases, with 27 bases between them. Germline CDR1 is KGHSH and CDR2 is LQKENI. The CDR3 nucleotides read TGTGCCAGCTCACCCCCAGGGTCCTTCGTCTCCGATTCCCACTACGAGCAGTACTTC. It specifies CASSPPGSFVSDSHYEQYF.

This chain joins TRBV5-1 and TRBJ1-1; no reliable D call. Looked up from germline, CDR1 is SGHRS and CDR2 is YFSETQ. This CDR3 has 14 residues. Trimming took 0 bases from V and 6 from J, leaving 12 bases between them. DNA for the CDR3: TGCGCCAGCAGCTTGGCGGATTTCCGGGCTGAAGCTTTCTTT. Protein product: CASSLADFRAEAFF.